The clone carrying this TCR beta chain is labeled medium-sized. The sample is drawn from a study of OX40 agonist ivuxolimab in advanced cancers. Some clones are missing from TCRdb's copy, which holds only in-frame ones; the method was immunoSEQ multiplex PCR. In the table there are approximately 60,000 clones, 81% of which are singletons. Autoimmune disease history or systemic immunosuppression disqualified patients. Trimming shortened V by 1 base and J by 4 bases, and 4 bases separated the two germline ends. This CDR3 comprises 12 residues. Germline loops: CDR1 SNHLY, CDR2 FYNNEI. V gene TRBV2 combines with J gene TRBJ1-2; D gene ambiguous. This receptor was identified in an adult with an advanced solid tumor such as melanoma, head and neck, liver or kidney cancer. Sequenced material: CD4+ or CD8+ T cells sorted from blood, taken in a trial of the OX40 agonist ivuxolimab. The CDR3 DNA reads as TGTGCCAGCAGTGAAGGCGGCTATGGCTACACCTTC. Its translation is CASSEGGYGYTF. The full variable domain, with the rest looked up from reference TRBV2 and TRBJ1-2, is EPEVTQTPSHQVTQMGQEVILRCVPISNHLYFYWYRQILGQKVEFLVSFYNNEISEKSEIFDDQFSVERPDGSNFTLKIRSTKLEDSAMYFCASSEGGYGYTFGSGTRLTVV.